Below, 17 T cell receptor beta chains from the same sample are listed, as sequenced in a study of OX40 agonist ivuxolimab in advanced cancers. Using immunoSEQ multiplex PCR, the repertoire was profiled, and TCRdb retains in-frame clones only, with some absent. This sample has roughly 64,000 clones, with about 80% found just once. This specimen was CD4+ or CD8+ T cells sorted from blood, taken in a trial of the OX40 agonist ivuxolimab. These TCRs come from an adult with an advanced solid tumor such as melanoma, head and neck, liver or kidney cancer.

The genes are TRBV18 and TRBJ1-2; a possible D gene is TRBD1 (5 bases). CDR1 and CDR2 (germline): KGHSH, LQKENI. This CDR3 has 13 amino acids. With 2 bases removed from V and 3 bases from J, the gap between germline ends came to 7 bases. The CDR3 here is CASSPDRYYGYTF. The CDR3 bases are TGTGCCAGCTCACCAGACAGATACTATGGCTACACCTTC.

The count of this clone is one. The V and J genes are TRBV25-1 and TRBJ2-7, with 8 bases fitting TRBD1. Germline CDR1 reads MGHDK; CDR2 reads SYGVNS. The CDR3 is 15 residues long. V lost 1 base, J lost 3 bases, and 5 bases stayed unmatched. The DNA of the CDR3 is TGTGCCAGCAGTGAATGGGGGACAGGTGACTACGAGCAGTACTTC. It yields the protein CASSEWGTGDYEQYF.

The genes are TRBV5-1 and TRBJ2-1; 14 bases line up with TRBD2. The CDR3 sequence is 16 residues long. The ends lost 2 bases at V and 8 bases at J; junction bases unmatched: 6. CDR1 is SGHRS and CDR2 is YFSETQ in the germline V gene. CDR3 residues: CASSLTGLAGEDEQFF. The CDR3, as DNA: TGCGCCAGCAGCTTAACGGGACTAGCGGGAGAGGATGAGCAGTTCTTC.

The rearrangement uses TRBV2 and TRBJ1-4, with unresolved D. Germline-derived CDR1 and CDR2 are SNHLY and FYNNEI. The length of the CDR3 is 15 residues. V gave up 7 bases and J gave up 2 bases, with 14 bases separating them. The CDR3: CASKVGWLTNEKLFF. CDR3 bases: TGTGCCAGCAAGGTGGGCTGGTTGACTAATGAAAAACTGTTTTTT.

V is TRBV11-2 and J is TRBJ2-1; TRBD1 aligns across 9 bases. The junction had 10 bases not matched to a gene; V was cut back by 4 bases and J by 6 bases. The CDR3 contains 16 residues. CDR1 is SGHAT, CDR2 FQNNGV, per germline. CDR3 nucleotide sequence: TGTGCCAGCAGCTCCTGGGACAGGGTCGGATCCAATGAGCAGTTCTTC. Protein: CASSSWDRVGSNEQFF.

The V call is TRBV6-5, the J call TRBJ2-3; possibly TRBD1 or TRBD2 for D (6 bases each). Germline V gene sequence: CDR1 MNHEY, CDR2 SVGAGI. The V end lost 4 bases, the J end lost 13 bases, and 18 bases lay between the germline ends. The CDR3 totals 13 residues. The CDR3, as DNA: TGTGCCAGCAGTTCGGGGGCAGGGAGATTCAAGTATTTT. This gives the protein CASSSGAGRFKYF.

The CDR3 loop is CASSWGLAGGDGELFF. Written as DNA, the CDR3 is TGTGCCAGCAGCTGGGGACTAGCGGGAGGAGACGGGGAGCTGTTTTTT. V usage is TRBV5-4 and J usage is TRBJ2-2; 15 bases align to TRBD2. V trimming: 3 bases; J trimming: 7 bases; junction bases outside the gene matches: 4. Germline V gives CDR1 SGHNT, CDR2 YYREEE (reference sequence). The length of the CDR3 is 16 residues. The variable domain in full, with the rest retrieved from reference TRBV5-4 and TRBJ2-2, is ETGVTQSPTHLIKTRGQQVTLRCSSQSGHNTVSWYQQALGQGPQFIFQYYREEENGRGNFPPRFSGLQFPNYSSELNVNALELDDSALYLCASSWGLAGGDGELFFGEGSRLTVL.

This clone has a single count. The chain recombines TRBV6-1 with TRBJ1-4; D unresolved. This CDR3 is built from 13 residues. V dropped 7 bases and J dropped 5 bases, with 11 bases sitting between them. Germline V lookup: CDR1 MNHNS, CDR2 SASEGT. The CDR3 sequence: CASKYNQNEKLFF. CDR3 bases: TGTGCCAGCAAATACAACCAGAATGAAAAACTGTTTTTT.

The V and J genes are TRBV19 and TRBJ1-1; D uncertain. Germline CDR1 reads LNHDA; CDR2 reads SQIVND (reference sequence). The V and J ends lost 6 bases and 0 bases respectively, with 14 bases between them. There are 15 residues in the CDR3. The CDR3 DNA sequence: TGTGCCAGTAGCCTTAATAGGAGGATGAACACTGAAGCTTTCTTT. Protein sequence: CASSLNRRMNTEAFF.

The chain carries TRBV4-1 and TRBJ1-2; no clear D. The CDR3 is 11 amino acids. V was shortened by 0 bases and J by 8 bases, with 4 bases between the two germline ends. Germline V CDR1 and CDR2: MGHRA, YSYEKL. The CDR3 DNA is TGCGCCAGCAGCCAAGAGGTCGGCTACACCTTC. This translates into CASSQEVGYTF.

The CDR3 sequence: CASSKQLNTEAFF. The CDR3 coding sequence is TGTGCCAGCAGTAAACAGTTGAACACTGAAGCTTTCTTT. The chain is built from TRBV2 and TRBJ1-1, with D hard to call. This CDR3 contains 13 residues. V was shortened by 5 bases and J by 0 bases, with 7 bases between the two germline ends. In germline, CDR1 is SNHLY, CDR2 FYNNEI.

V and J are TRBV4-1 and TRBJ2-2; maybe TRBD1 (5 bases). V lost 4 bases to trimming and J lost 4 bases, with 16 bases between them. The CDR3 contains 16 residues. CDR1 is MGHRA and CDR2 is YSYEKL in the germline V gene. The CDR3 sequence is CASSPPIGRVTGELFF. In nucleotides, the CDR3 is TGCGCCAGCAGCCCACCTATCGGCAGGGTCACCGGGGAGCTGTTTTTT.

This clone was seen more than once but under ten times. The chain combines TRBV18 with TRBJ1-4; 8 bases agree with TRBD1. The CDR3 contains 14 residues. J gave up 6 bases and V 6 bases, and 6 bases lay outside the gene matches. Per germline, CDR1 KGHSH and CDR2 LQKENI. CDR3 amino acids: CASSWTGRYEKLFF. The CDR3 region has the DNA TGTGCCAGCTCGTGGACAGGGAGATATGAAAAACTGTTTTTT. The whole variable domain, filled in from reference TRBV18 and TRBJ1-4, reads NAGVMQNPRHLVRRRGQEARLRCSPMKGHSHVYWYRQLPEEGLKFMVYLQKENIIDESGMPKERFSAEFPKEGPSILRIQQVVRGDSAAYFCASSWTGRYEKLFFGSGTQLSVL.

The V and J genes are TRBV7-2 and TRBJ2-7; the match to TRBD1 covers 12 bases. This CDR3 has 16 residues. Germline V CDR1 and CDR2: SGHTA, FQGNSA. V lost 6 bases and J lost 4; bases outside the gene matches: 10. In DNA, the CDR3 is TGTGCCAGCAGTCACCCGCCGGGACAGGGGGCGTACGAGCAGTACTTC. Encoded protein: CASSHPPGQGAYEQYF.

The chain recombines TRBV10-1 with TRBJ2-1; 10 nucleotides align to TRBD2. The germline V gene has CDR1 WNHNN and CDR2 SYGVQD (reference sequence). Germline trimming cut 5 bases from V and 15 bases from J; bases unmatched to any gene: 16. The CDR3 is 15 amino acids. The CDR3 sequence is CASSPKLAGFSRGFF. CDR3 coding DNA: TGCGCCAGCAGTCCGAAACTAGCGGGGTTCAGCCGGGGGTTCTTC.

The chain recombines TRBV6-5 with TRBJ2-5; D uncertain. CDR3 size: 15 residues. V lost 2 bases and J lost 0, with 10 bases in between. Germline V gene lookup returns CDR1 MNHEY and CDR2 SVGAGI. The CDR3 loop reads CASSYTFGYQETQYF. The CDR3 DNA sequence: TGTGCCAGCAGTTACACCTTTGGATACCAAGAGACCCAGTACTTC.

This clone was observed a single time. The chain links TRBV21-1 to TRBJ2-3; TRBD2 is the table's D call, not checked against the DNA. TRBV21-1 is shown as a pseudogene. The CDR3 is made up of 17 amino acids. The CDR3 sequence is CASSCRGASPSTDTQYF. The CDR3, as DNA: TGTGCCAGCAGCTGCCGGGGGGCGTCTCCTAGCACAGATACGCAGTATTTT.